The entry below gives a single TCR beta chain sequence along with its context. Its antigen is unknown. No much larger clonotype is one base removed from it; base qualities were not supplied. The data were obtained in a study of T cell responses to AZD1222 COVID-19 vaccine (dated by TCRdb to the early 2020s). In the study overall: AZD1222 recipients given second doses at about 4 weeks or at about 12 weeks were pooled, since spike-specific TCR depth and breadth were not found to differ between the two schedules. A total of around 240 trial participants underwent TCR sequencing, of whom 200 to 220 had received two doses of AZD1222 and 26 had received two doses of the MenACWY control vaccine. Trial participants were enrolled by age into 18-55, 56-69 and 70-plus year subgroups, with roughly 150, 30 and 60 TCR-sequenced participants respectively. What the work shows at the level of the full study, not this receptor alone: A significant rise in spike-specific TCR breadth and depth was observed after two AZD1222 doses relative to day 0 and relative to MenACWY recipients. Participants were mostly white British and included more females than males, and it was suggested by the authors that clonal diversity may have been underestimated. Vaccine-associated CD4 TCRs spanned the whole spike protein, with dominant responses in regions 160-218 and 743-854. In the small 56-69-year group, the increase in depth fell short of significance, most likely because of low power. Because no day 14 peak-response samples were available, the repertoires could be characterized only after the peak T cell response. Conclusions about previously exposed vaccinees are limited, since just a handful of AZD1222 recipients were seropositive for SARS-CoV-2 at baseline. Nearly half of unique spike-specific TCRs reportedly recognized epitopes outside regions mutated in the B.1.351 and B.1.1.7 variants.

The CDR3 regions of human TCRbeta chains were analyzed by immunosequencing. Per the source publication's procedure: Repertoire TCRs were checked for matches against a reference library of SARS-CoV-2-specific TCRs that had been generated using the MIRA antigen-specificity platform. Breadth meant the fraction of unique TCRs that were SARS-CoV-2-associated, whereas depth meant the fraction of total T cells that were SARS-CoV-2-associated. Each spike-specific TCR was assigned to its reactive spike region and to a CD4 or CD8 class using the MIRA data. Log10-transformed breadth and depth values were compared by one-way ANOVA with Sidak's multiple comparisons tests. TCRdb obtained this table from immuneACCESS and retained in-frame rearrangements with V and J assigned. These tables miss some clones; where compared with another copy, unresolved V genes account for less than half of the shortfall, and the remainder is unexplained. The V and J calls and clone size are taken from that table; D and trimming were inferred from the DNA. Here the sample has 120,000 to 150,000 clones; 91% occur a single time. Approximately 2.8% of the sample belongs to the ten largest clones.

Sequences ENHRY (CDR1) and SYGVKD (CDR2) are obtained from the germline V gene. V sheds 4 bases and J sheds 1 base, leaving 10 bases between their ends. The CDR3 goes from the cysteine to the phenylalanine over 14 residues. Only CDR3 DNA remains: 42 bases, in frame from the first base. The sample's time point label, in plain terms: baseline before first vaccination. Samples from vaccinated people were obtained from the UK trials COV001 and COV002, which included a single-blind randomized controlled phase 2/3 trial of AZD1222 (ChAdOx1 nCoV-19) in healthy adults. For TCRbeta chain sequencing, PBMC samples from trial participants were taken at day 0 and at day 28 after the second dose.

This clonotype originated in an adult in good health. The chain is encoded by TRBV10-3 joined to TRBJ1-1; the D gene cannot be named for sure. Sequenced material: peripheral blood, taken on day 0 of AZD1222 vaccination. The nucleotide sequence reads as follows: TGTGCCATCAGTGTTGGGAGTTGGAACACTGAAGCTTTCTTT. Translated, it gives CAISVGSWNTEAFF.